The clone carrying this T cell receptor beta chain was detected many times. The iRepertoire nested amplicon-rescue multiplex PCR amplified TCR alpha and beta CDR3s from RNA. TCRdb re-called the multiplex PCR reads through MiXCR, storing one row per CDR3 protein. The table has 100,000 to 150,000 distinct CDR3 sequences, around a quarter seen once. Germline V gene data show CDR1 as MDHEN and CDR2 as SYDVKM. The CDR3 covers 16 residues. The ends were cut back, 5 bases at V and 1 base at J, with 16 bases in the middle. This entry comes from a study of glioma-infiltrating T cells. Sequencing was performed on glioma tissue, nonneoplastic brain tissue, or PBMCs (not recorded which). The receptor comes from a human donor with low-grade glioma or glioblastoma, undergoing nonglioma brain surgery, or in good health (not recorded which). This chain links TRBV28 with TRBJ2-3, with D possibly being TRBD1 or TRBD2 (6 bases each). This CDR3 reads CASSLLRGARTDTQYF. DNA of the CDR3: TGTGCCAGCAGTCTTTTAAGGGGGGCGCGCACAGATACGCAGTATTTT. Together with reference TRBV28 and TRBJ2-3, the CDR3 gives the full variable domain: DVKVTQSSRYLVKRTGEKVFLECVQDMDHENMFWYRQDPGLGLRLIYFSYDVKMKEKGDIPEGYSVSREKKERFSLILESASTNQTSMYLCASSLLRGARTDTQYFGPGTRLTVL.